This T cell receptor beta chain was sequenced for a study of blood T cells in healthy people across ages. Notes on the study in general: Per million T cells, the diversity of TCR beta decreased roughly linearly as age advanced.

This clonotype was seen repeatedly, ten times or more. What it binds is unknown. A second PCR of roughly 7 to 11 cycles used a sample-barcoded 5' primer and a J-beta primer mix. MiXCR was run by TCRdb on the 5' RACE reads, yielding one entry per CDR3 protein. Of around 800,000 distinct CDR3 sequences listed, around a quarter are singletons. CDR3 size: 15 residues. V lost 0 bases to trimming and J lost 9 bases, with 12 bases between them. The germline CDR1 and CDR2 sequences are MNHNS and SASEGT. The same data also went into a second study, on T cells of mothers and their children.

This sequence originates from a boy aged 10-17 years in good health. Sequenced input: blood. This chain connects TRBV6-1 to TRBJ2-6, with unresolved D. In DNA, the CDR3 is TGTGCCAGCAGTGAAGCACGGGTGGTAGTCAACGTCCTGACTTTC. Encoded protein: CASSEARVVVNVLTF.